The T cell receptor beta chain described here comes from a study of blood T cell repertoires in COVID-19. Generated by immunoSEQ multiplex PCR, the TCRdb table keeps only in-frame clones and is missing some. The sample has nearly 300,000 clones; roughly 80% are singletons. Losses at the gene ends were 7 bases for V and 3 bases for J; bases not matched to a gene: 15. This CDR3 has 17 amino acids. The V gene's germline CDR1 is SGHDT and CDR2 YYEEEE. This receptor was identified in a human donor with COVID-19, enrolled during active disease. The donor label of this sample is uncertain. The gene calls are TRBV5-6 and TRBJ2-1; 8 positions agree with TRBD2. The sequencing sample was made of peripheral blood. In DNA, the CDR3 is TGTGCCAGCTCCCCCGGCGGGAGGAGCTATCTCTACAATGAGCAGTTCTTC. It yields the protein CASSPGGRSYLYNEQFF.